Listed below are T cell receptor beta chains from one sample, sequenced in a study of blood T cell repertoires in COVID-19. The data were produced by immunoSEQ multiplex PCR, yet TCRdb's version contains in-frame clones alone and is incomplete. The table shows around 130,000 clones, with under 85% occurring only once. Sample: PBMCs or T cells enriched from blood (not recorded which). These receptors originate from a man younger than 40 who had recovered from COVID-19. CDR3s include the opening cysteine and the closing phenylalanine or tryptophan. The listing skips clone size in some rows; elsewhere it reads once, few, many or a size class.

CDR3aa | j_gene | abundance | v_gene
CASSLGLAQRSTDTQYF | TRBJ2-3 | NA | TRBV5-1
CASSGREGRGEQFF | TRBJ2-1 | NA | TRBV5-6
CASSEADRGRGNTIYF | TRBJ1-3 | few | TRBV5-6
CASSRGGAQDTEAFF | TRBJ1-1 | NA | TRBV5-4
CASSSKAGITDTQYF | TRBJ2-3 | once | TRBV11-3
CASSQTGTFGNQPQHF | TRBJ1-5 | once | TRBV5-6
CAAGTRIYNEQFF | TRBJ2-1 | NA | TRBV27
CASSFRADTGELFF | TRBJ2-2 | NA | TRBV7-3
CASSPDATRDQPQHF | TRBJ1-5 | NA | TRBV5-1
CASRLGTGLYEQYF | TRBJ2-7 | NA | TRBV28
CASSLTGNQPQHF | TRBJ1-5 | NA | TRBV7-3
CASSVNRIYTGELFF | TRBJ2-2 | few | TRBV2
CASSYTGETYEQYF | TRBJ2-7 | NA | TRBV7-2
CSASSSDNPYNEQFF | TRBJ2-1 | NA | TRBV20-1
CASSSSFAPQETQYF | TRBJ2-5 | NA | TRBV27
CASSLTGGIRSEQFF | TRBJ2-1 | NA | TRBV7-3
CASSPDRAGNTIYF | TRBJ1-3 | NA | TRBV5-1
CASSHTDSASTNEKLFF | TRBJ1-4 | NA | TRBV7-9
CASSQGGTGNSPLHF | TRBJ1-6 | NA | TRBV3-1/TRBV3-2
CASSFPSGGTTYGYTF | TRBJ1-2 | NA | TRBV7-9
CASSTTSGNYEQYF | TRBJ2-7 | NA | TRBV18
CASSYQGLAGGSDEQYF | TRBJ2-7 | NA | TRBV13
CASSYTRTGGAYGYTF | TRBJ1-2 | many | TRBV6-5
CASSQGGGRDTF | TRBJ1-2 | NA | TRBV14
CASSSAGGHQHF | TRBJ1-5 | few | TRBV12-3/TRBV12-4
CASSQDRWGGYGYTF | TRBJ1-2 | NA | TRBV3-1/TRBV3-2
CASSLSGRTQETQYF | TRBJ2-5 | NA | TRBV14
CASSLSHGRGTGELFF | TRBJ2-2 | NA | TRBV7-2
CASSTGLAATMSTGELFF | TRBJ2-2 | NA | TRBV9
CAWSSGQGIQPQHF | TRBJ1-5 | NA | TRBV30
CASSSMGDRSYEQYF | TRBJ2-7 | NA | TRBV2
CASSPRVVQPQHF | TRBJ1-5 | NA | TRBV19
CASSVGGGLQATDTQYF | TRBJ2-3 | NA | TRBV9
CASSEAPREGVSLHF | TRBJ1-6 | few | TRBV2
CASSQDFAGEAYNEQFF | TRBJ2-1 | NA | TRBV4-2
CAWREQGISSPLHF | TRBJ1-6 | NA | TRBV30
CASTLAGSTGELFF | TRBJ2-2 | NA | TRBV5-4
CASSNEGHQPQHF | TRBJ1-5 | NA | TRBV19
CASSQSPGTGGSQPQHF | TRBJ1-5 | NA | TRBV4-1
CASRTGEGGTNEKLFF | TRBJ1-4 | NA | TRBV5-1
CASLSFNEQFF | TRBJ2-1 | NA | TRBV2
CASSQAVQETQYF | TRBJ2-5 | NA | TRBV4-1
CASSLAYEQYF | TRBJ2-7 | NA | TRBV5-5
CASSLTGQGAIRSYNEQFF | TRBJ2-1 | NA | TRBV7-3
CASGRGTGSYEQYF | TRBJ2-7 | once | TRBV2
CASDSSGLGDEQFF | TRBJ2-1 | NA | TRBV6-5
CSVRSTGVGNEQFF | TRBJ2-1 | NA | TRBV29-1
CATSDGKYVEAFF | TRBJ1-1 | NA | TRBV2